This TCR beta chain emerged from a study of regulatory T cells in long-lasting Graves disease. Described time point: newly diagnosed GD, antithyroid drugs for less than 3 months. RNA isolated from PBMCs was used to make the TCR library. For TCR beta, libraries came from iRepertoire HTBI primers and Arm-PCR of CDR3 regions. MiXCR, applied by TCRdb to the multiplex PCR reads, yields one record per CDR3 protein. The table shows over 350,000 distinct CDR3 sequences, with 15% occurring only once. The trim removed 5 bases at V and 4 bases at J, leaving 12 bases unmatched. There are 16 residues in the CDR3. Germline V lookup: CDR1 KGHDR, CDR2 SFDVKD. These data also formed part of another study, on T cells in Graves' hyperthyroidism and ophthalmopathy.

This sequence was found in a woman in her 40s with Graves disease. The chain joins TRBV24-1 to TRBJ2-5; 7 bases map to TRBD2. The sample was peripheral blood mononuclear cells (PBMCs), taken at new diagnosis, from a patient treated with antithyroid drugs. The CDR3 protein is CATSAPAGRGVETQYF. DNA of the CDR3: TGTGCCACCAGTGCCCCTGCGGGGAGGGGTGTAGAGACCCAGTACTTC.